This T cell receptor beta chain was observed in a study of cytomegalovirus exposure and HLA in healthy donors. Study-level background: Unique TCR beta sequences numbering approximately 120 million came from 150 million to 200 million T cells in an earlier analysis.

In its sample, this clone was seen once. PCR primers comprised 60 Vbeta and 13 Jbeta primers. TCRdb's copy holds only in-frame clones and misses some; the assay was immunoSEQ multiplex PCR. Here the sample spans some 140,000 clones, around 70% being singletons. Germline CDR1 and CDR2: MDHEN and SYDVKM. This CDR3 has 14 amino acids. Unmatched junction bases numbered 0, after V lost 4 bases and J lost 2 bases. The TCR originated in a man aged 30 to 45 in good health and CMV-seronegative. The sequencing input was PBMCs. This chain links TRBV28 with TRBJ1-3, with TRBD1 identical over 9 bases. The CDR3 sequence: CASSWTGAGNTIYF. The CDR3 DNA sequence: TGTGCCAGCAGTTGGACAGGGGCTGGAAACACCATATATTTT.